This TCR beta chain emerged from a study of cytomegalovirus exposure and HLA in healthy donors listed by TCRdb under 2017. Context from the whole study: According to a later analysis, one platform produced both the approximately 110 validation repertoires and the 730 or so repertoires of the first cohort. The aim of the study was to test whether cataloging public T cell receptors could identify signatures of past pathogen exposure. A separate validation cohort of about 110 different subjects was used in addition to the 666-subject first cohort. The study combined high-throughput TCR immunosequencing, statistical association of individual TCRs with disease status, and machine learning to predict cytomegalovirus infection status. What the study reported, not specific to this receptor: According to the authors, the approach could potentially be generalized to other disease states and immunological phenotypes. Most TCR sequences were observed very rarely across donors, whereas some public TCRs were present in many individuals. The study gave a list of some 150 TCR beta chains associated with cytomegalovirus. The validation cohort had no HLA typing available for a later analysis, so co-occurrence within that cohort was assessed over all 120 or so repertoires. In vitro tests confirmed that a few of the cytomegalovirus-associated TCR beta chains recognize cytomegalovirus antigens. The classifier was reported to diagnose cytomegalovirus status with high specificity and sensitivity in both the original and validation cohorts. Of the cluster scores, 94% were above 0 in a later analysis, which found that TCRs clustered in the first cohort also tended to co-occur in the 120 or so validation repertoires.

This clone has more than one count but fewer than ten. Its binding antigen is unknown. Base qualities are not at hand, and no much larger clone is one base apart. The donors belonged to the validation cohort of approximately 130 subjects, which was separate from the approximately 680-subject first cohort. Library creation used the immunoSEQ multiplex PCR assay. The authors processed their data as follows. A statistical classification framework was built to diagnose cytomegalovirus status from the catalog of TCR beta chain sequences. TCRdb obtained this table from immuneACCESS and retained in-frame rearrangements with V and J assigned. These tables miss some clones; where compared with another copy, unresolved V genes account for less than half of the shortfall, and the remainder is unexplained. The V and J calls and clone size are taken from that table; D and trimming were inferred from the DNA. The sample table lists about 220,000 clones, around 88% of them with a count of one. 2.5% to 3.5% of the sample belongs to the ten largest clones.

Counted from cysteine to phenylalanine, this CDR3 has 13 amino acids. The only DNA kept is the CDR3, 39 bases in frame from the first base. V and J are trimmed by 5 bases and 7 bases, and the gene matches miss 8 bases of the junction. The CDR1 and CDR2 encoded by the germline V gene are MNHEY and SVGAGI. This sequence was found in a woman younger than 35 in good health and CMV-seronegative. The chain uses TRBV6-5 and TRBJ2-7; TRBD1 fits 7 bases in the junction. The source material was PBMCs. The CDR3 loop reads CASSPDRVGEQYF. The DNA sequence is TGTGCCAGCAGTCCCGACAGGGTGGGGGAGCAGTACTTC.